This note documents a single T cell receptor beta chain sequence. The sample comes from a study of blood T cell repertoires in COVID-19. Study details: Sites across the United States, Italy and Spain contributed samples from acute and convalescent COVID-19.

Per the germline V gene, CDR1 is SGHTA and CDR2 is FQGTGA. V dropped 2 bases and J dropped 4 bases, with 6 bases sitting between them. CDR3 length: 13 amino acids. Sequencing was performed with immunoSEQ multiplex PCR; in TCRdb, only in-frame clones are kept and a portion is missing. The table shows 200,000 to 250,000 clones, with approximately 85% occurring only once. This chain connects TRBV7-3 to TRBJ2-1; D gene uncertain. Sequencing was carried out using peripheral blood. The sequence was collected from an older woman with COVID-19, enrolled during active disease. The CDR3 sequence is CASSLSEYNEQFF. Written as DNA, the CDR3 is TGTGCCAGCAGCTTATCGGAGTACAATGAGCAGTTCTTC.